The 5 T cell receptor beta chains in this list originate from one sample, sequenced in a study of blood T cells in healthy people across ages. Primed by a sample-barcoded 5' primer and a J-beta primer mix, a second PCR proceeded for about 7 to 12 cycles. TCRdb re-derived calls from the 5' RACE reads in MiXCR, one entry per CDR3 protein. The sample shows about 670,000 distinct CDR3 sequences, around 52% of them seen only once. Sequencing was done on a sample of blood. The receptor set was obtained from a woman older than 75 in good health.

The count of this clonotype is one. This could be a read error, since a much larger clone is one nucleotide away. The CDR3 here is CASSLGDRFAEVFF. CDR3 DNA: TGCGCCAGCAGCTTGGGTGACCGTTTCGCTGAAGTTTTCTTT. The genes are TRBV5-1 and TRBJ1-1; unclear D gene. This CDR3 is built from 14 residues. CDR1 is SGHRS, CDR2 YFSETQ, per germline.

V and J are TRBV29-1 and TRBJ1-1; the D gene is possibly TRBD1 (6 bases). V lost 4 bases, J lost 0 bases, and 9 bases lay in between. This CDR3 has 13 amino acids. Per the germline V gene, CDR1 is SQVTM and CDR2 is ANQGSEA. The CDR3 bases are TGCAGCGTTGGGGAGGGGGTGAACACTGAAGCTTTCTTT. Its protein is CSVGEGVNTEAFF.

The chain recombines TRBV29-1 with TRBJ2-3; D could derive from TRBD1 or TRBD2 (6 bases each). V was shortened by 6 bases and J by 0 bases, with 10 bases between the two germline ends. Looked up from germline, CDR1 is SQVTM and CDR2 is ANQGSEA. CDR3 length equals 13 residues. This CDR3 reads CSVRGRSTDTQYF. The CDR3 DNA reads as TGCAGCGTGAGGGGGAGGAGCACAGATACGCAGTATTTT.

The V gene is TRBV15, the J gene TRBJ2-4, with 13 bases that match TRBD2. The J call is doubtful: the DNA matches TRBJ2-7 better. The CDR3 sequence is 20 residues long. Germline V CDR1 and CDR2: LNHNV, YYDKDF (reference sequence). The CDR3 region is CATSRALTSGGTPSIGEQYF. In nucleotides, the CDR3 is TGTGCCACCAGCAGAGCGTTGACTAGCGGGGGGACCCCGAGTATCGGCGAGCAGTACTTC.

A remark on this clonotype: A read error may explain this, as a much larger clone is one base away. In DNA form, the CDR3 reads TGTGCCAGCAGGGCCCCCCGAATCGACGGAAACACTGAAGCTTACTTT. Protein: CASRAPRIDGNTEAYF. V and J are TRBV6-5 and TRBJ1-1; no clear D gene. The CDR3 length is 16 residues. Germline values: CDR1 MNHEY, CDR2 SVGAGI.